The rows below give T cell receptor beta chains drawn from one sample of a study of identical twins. TCRdb processed the 5' RACE reads anew with MiXCR; each CDR3 protein has one entry. The table has roughly 470,000 distinct CDR3 sequences, around 15% seen once. The same data also went into a second study, on yellow fever vaccine responses in identical twins.

The sequenced sample consisted of CD4+ T cells sorted from blood. These receptors were taken from a woman younger than 35 in good health. Both conserved end residues are part of each CDR3. A D gene is named only where the DNA matches it firmly. Expanded clones get a size class; other rows say once, few or many, or leave the size out.

D | J | size | V | DNA | CDR3
. | TRBJ2-7 | . | TRBV11-2 | TGTGCCAGCAGCCCGGATCGTCGGGGACTCTACTTC | CASSPDRRGLYF
. | TRBJ2-7 | few | TRBV30 | TGTGCCGGAAAAACAGGGAACCACGAGCAGTACTTC | CAGKTGNHEQYF
. | TRBJ2-7 | . | TRBV12-3/TRBV12-4 | TGTGCCAGCAGTTCCGACCAGTTCTACGAGCAGTACTTC | CASSSDQFYEQYF
. | TRBJ2-1 | . | TRBV25-1 | TGTGCCAGCAGTTACACGAGCTCCTACAATGAGCAGTTCTTC | CASSYTSSYNEQFF
. | TRBJ2-5 | many | TRBV4-2 | TGTGCCAGCAGCCAAGAGGTCTGGGTGTGGGAGACCCAGTACTTC | CASSQEVWVWETQYF
. | TRBJ2-3 | . | TRBV20-1 | TGCTGTGCTAGAGACGCATCCAAGCGGAAACGCACAGATACGCAGTATTTT | CCARDASKRKRTDTQYF
TRBD2 | TRBJ2-1 | . | TRBV19 | TGTGCCAGTAGTATGACGCTAGCGGGAGGGGTTCGGGATGAGCAGTTCTTC | CASSMTLAGGVRDEQFF
. | TRBJ2-2 | . | TRBV4-3 | TGCGCCAGCAGCCAATCCTCAGGGTTTCAAAAACCCGGGGAGCTGTTTTTT | CASSQSSGFQKPGELFF
TRBD1 | TRBJ2-2 | few | TRBV10-3 | TGTGCCATCAGCGCGACAGGGTCGGACACCGGGGAGCTGTTTTTT | CAISATGSDTGELFF
. | TRBJ2-1 | few | TRBV6-5 | TGTGCCAGCAGTTATGGCTCCCATCCCCCGGGGAAGAAGTTCTTC | CASSYGSHPPGKKFF
TRBD1 | TRBJ2-3 | . | TRBV29-1 | TGCAGCGTTGTTAGGGGGCGCGCAGATACGCAGTATTTT | CSVVRGRADTQYF